This is a list of T cell receptor beta chains from one sample in a study of blood T cell repertoires in COVID-19. TCRdb's table, derived via immunoSEQ multiplex PCR, lists solely in-frame clones and lacks some. The sample lists approximately 180,000 clones, about 84% occurring once. The sample taken for sequencing was peripheral blood. The receptors were gathered from a person between 65 and 79 years old with COVID-19, enrolled during active disease. Each CDR3 is given with its conserved first and last residue. D genes are given only for firm matches. Rows may omit the clone size; those that give it use once, few, many or a size class.

v_call: TRBV6-5; j_call: TRBJ1-2; d_call: TRBD1; clone_size: many; cdr3_nt: TGTGCCAGCTCCCGACAGGGCTATGGCTACACCTTC; cdr3_aa: CASSRQGYGYTF
v_call: TRBV2; j_call: TRBJ1-1; d_call: TRBD1; clone_size: -; cdr3_nt: TGTGCCAGCAGTACCCGACAGGGCCTGAACACTGAAGCTTTCTTT; cdr3_aa: CASSTRQGLNTEAFF
v_call: TRBV29-1; j_call: TRBJ2-3; d_call: TRBD2; clone_size: once; cdr3_nt: TGCAGCGTTGTGACTAGCGGGAGGGCGGCAGATACGCAGTATTTT; cdr3_aa: CSVVTSGRAADTQYF
v_call: TRBV6-5; j_call: TRBJ1-2; d_call: -; clone_size: -; cdr3_nt: TGTGCCAGCAGTTACTCGGGGGGGATCCCGGAGGGCTACACCTTC; cdr3_aa: CASSYSGGIPEGYTF
v_call: TRBV28; j_call: TRBJ1-2; d_call: TRBD1; clone_size: -; cdr3_nt: TGTGCCAGCAGCCCCGGGACAGCTTCTATGGTTTACACCTTC; cdr3_aa: CASSPGTASMVYTF
v_call: TRBV19; j_call: TRBJ2-3; d_call: TRBD2; clone_size: -; cdr3_nt: TGTGCCAGTAGTTTGGCTAGCGGGGGGGGGCGCACAGATACGCAGTATTTT; cdr3_aa: CASSLASGGGRTDTQYF
v_call: TRBV7-2; j_call: TRBJ2-5; d_call: -; clone_size: -; cdr3_nt: TGTGCCAGCAGCCGCCGGGGAGAGACCCAGTACTTC; cdr3_aa: CASSRRGETQYF
v_call: TRBV5-4; j_call: TRBJ2-7; d_call: -; clone_size: few; cdr3_nt: TGTGCCAGCAGCCCTGGGGGGGCGGCGGCCTACGAGCAGTACTTC; cdr3_aa: CASSPGGAAAYEQYF
v_call: TRBV20-1; j_call: TRBJ1-2; d_call: -; clone_size: -; cdr3_nt: TGCAGTGCTAGTGATACCCGAGTGCCCGTGTTCTATGGCTACACCTTC; cdr3_aa: CSASDTRVPVFYGYTF
v_call: TRBV14; j_call: TRBJ1-6; d_call: -; clone_size: -; cdr3_nt: TGTGCCAGCAGTCTCCCCAGGGGCTCACCCCTCCACTTT; cdr3_aa: CASSLPRGSPLHF
v_call: TRBV6-2/TRBV6-3; j_call: TRBJ2-1; d_call: -; clone_size: -; cdr3_nt: TGTGCCAGCAGTTACTCGAGCCGAAATGAGCAGTTCTTC; cdr3_aa: CASSYSSRNEQFF
v_call: TRBV5-1; j_call: TRBJ1-6; d_call: TRBD1; clone_size: -; cdr3_nt: TGCGCCAGCAGCTTGGACCGGGACAGCTCCTATAATTCACCCCTCCACTTT; cdr3_aa: CASSLDRDSSYNSPLHF
v_call: TRBV5-5; j_call: TRBJ2-1; d_call: TRBD1; clone_size: -; cdr3_nt: TGTGCCAGCAGCTCAAAGCCCTTCGGGACAGAAAGCTACAATGAGCAGTTCTTC; cdr3_aa: CASSSKPFGTESYNEQFF
v_call: TRBV7-6; j_call: TRBJ2-5; d_call: -; clone_size: -; cdr3_nt: TGTGCCAGCAGCTTCGGTCAGGGGTACCAAGAGACCCAGTACTTC; cdr3_aa: CASSFGQGYQETQYF
v_call: TRBV6-5; j_call: TRBJ2-2; d_call: TRBD1; clone_size: -; cdr3_nt: TGTGCCAGTTCACTGCCAGGGGGCCGCACCGGGGAGCTGTTTTTT; cdr3_aa: CASSLPGGRTGELFF
v_call: TRBV6-5; j_call: TRBJ2-5; d_call: TRBD2; clone_size: -; cdr3_nt: TGTGCCAGCAGTCCTGATAGCGGGTCTAAGGAGACCCAGTACTTC; cdr3_aa: CASSPDSGSKETQYF
v_call: TRBV30; j_call: TRBJ2-7; d_call: TRBD2; clone_size: -; cdr3_nt: TGTGCCTGGAGTGTGGGGGGAGGGCCAGGGGAGCAGTACTTC; cdr3_aa: CAWSVGGGPGEQYF
v_call: TRBV6-5; j_call: TRBJ1-2; d_call: -; clone_size: -; cdr3_nt: TGTGCCAGCAGCTACCAGTTTTATGGCTACACCTTC; cdr3_aa: CASSYQFYGYTF